A single sample gave rise to the 27 T cell receptor beta chains below, sequenced in a study of blood T cells in healthy people across ages. With a J-beta primer mix and a sample-barcoded 5' primer, a second PCR ran about 7 to 12 cycles. TCRdb reprocessed the 5' RACE reads with MiXCR, giving one entry per CDR3 protein. The sample contains approximately 600,000 distinct CDR3 sequences, about 54% of which appear only once. Specimen: blood. The receptors derive from a man aged 55-75 years in good health.

This rearrangement joins TRBV29-1 to TRBJ2-1; D might be TRBD1 (5 bases). Germline V gene lookup returns CDR1 SQVTM and CDR2 ANQGSEA. Trimming took off 3 bases at V and 1 base at J, with 13 bases between the two ends. CDR3 size: 15 residues. CDR3 nucleotides: TGCAGCGTTGAGGGTGGGCAGGGTTCCTACAATGAGCAGTTCTTC. The encoded protein is CSVEGGQGSYNEQFF.

The gene calls are TRBV6-2 or TRBV6-3 and TRBJ1-2; D might be TRBD1 (6 bases). CDR3 length: 15 amino acids. Per the germline V gene, CDR1 is MNHEY and CDR2 is SVGEGT. V was clipped by 0 bases and J by 1 base, with 9 bases between them. CDR3 in DNA: TGTGCCAGCAGTTACTCGGGACACTTTAACTATGGCTACACCTTC. It codes for CASSYSGHFNYGYTF.

This clonotype was recorded a few times. The chain recombines TRBV7-7 with TRBJ2-1; D is perhaps TRBD2 (6 bases). The CDR3 runs to 13 residues. The V gene lost 1 base and the J gene lost 6 bases, with 7 bases spanning the gap. The germline CDR1 and CDR2 sequences are SSHAT and FNYEAQ (reference sequence). CDR3 amino acids: CASSLDGSNEQFF. The CDR3 nucleotides are TGTGCCAGCAGCTTAGACGGGAGCAATGAGCAGTTCTTC.

Notes on this clonotype: A junction boundary mismatches the germline segment, possibly from a read error. The genes are TRBV18 and TRBJ2-5, with D possibly matching TRBD2 (5 bases). Germline values: CDR1 KGHSH, CDR2 LQKENI. CDR3 length equals 13 residues. In DNA form, the CDR3 reads TGTGCCAGCACACCATCGGGACAAGAGACCCAGTACTTC. It is translated as CASTPSGQETQYF.

V usage is TRBV4-1 and J usage is TRBJ2-3; 11 bases align to TRBD1. The CDR3 runs to 17 residues. Germline loops: CDR1 MGHRA, CDR2 YSYEKL. V lost 4 bases and J lost 2; bases outside the gene matches: 8. The DNA of the CDR3 is TGCGCCAGCAGCCGGACCGGGACAGGGGGAACCACAGATACGCAGTATTTT. This encodes CASSRTGTGGTTDTQYF.

This clonotype was seen more than once but under ten times. This chain joins TRBV29-1 and TRBJ2-1; D tentatively fits TRBD1 or TRBD2 (5 bases each). The CDR3 totals 14 residues. Looked up from germline, CDR1 is SQVTM and CDR2 is ANQGSEA. V was cut by 4 bases and J by 0 bases, with 10 bases left in between. Here the CDR3 DNA reads TGCAGCGTTGGAGGGACGTTCTCCTACAATGAGCAGTTCTTC. As protein: CSVGGTFSYNEQFF.

The CDR3 region has the DNA TGTGCCAGCAGCTTAAGGATCGGGACAGGGGGCAACGAGCAGTACTTC. It specifies CASSLRIGTGGNEQYF. The J gene is TRBJ2-7, the V gene TRBV13, with 12 bases lining up with TRBD1. The trim removed 2 bases at V and 5 bases at J, leaving 7 bases unmatched. This CDR3 spans 16 amino acids. Germline CDR1 PRHDT, CDR2 FYEKMQ (reference sequence).

To note about this clonotype: A much larger clone sits a single nucleotide away, making a read error possible. This rearrangement joins TRBV7-9 to TRBJ2-7; D is ambiguous. The germline V gene has CDR1 SEHNR and CDR2 FQNEAQ (reference sequence). The V end was cut by 0 bases, the J end by 6 bases, with 6 bases between. This CDR3 is built from 12 residues. CDR3 DNA: TGTGCCAGCAGCTTAGCTGGGTTCGAGCAGTACTTC. It encodes CASSLAGFEQYF.

V is TRBV20-1 and J is TRBJ1-1, with D uncertain. Germline CDR1 DFQATT, CDR2 SNEGSKA (reference sequence). Trimming removed 2 bases at V and 4 bases at J, with 14 bases between. The CDR3 totals 14 residues. Here the CDR3 reads CSARPPGPVTEAFF. The CDR3 nucleotides are TGCAGTGCTAGACCTCCCGGACCGGTCACTGAAGCTTTCTTT.

V gene TRBV18 combines with J gene TRBJ1-2; 7 nucleotides match TRBD1. The CDR3 is made up of 14 amino acids. The germline V gene encodes CDR1 KGHSH and CDR2 LQKENI. V shed 1 base, J shed 3 bases, and the junction held 2 bases outside the gene matches. The chain's CDR3 is CASSPRDSHYGYTF. The CDR3 region has the DNA TGTGCCAGCTCACCACGGGACAGCCACTATGGCTACACCTTC.

The chain combines TRBV5-1 with TRBJ2-5; the match to TRBD2 covers 9 bases. The CDR3 totals 15 residues. J gave up 4 bases and V 7 bases, and 11 bases lay outside the gene matches. Germline V gives CDR1 SGHRS, CDR2 YFSETQ. This CDR3 is CASGPLAGRGETQYF. Written as DNA, the CDR3 is TGCGCCAGCGGTCCACTAGCGGGCCGGGGAGAGACCCAGTACTTC.

V usage is TRBV4-3 and J usage is TRBJ2-3; D call uncertain. Germline lookup yields CDR1 LGHNA and CDR2 YSLEER. Trimming pared 5 bases from V and 8 bases from J, leaving 14 bases between. This CDR3 is 13 amino acids long. The CDR3 here is CASSSGPGGTQYF. The CDR3 coding sequence is TGCGCCAGCAGCTCCGGTCCGGGTGGTACGCAGTATTTT.

The chain employs TRBV18 and TRBJ2-5; TRBD1 is a possible D gene (6 bases). This CDR3 is 16 amino acids long. Per germline, CDR1 KGHSH and CDR2 LQKENI. Trimming removed 0 bases at V and 2 bases at J, with 13 bases between. CDR3 region: CASSPPKGQGQETQYF. The CDR3, as DNA: TGTGCCAGCTCACCACCCAAGGGGCAGGGGCAAGAGACCCAGTACTTC.

The chain uses TRBV6-4 and TRBJ1-1; perhaps TRBD1 as D (5 bases). There are 13 residues in the CDR3. The germline gives CDR1 MRHNA, CDR2 SNTAGT. With 10 bases removed from V and 1 base from J, the gap between germline ends came to 13 bases. The CDR3 bases are TGTGCCACCCGCCGGACACCGAACACTGAAGCTTTCTTT. Residues: CATRRTPNTEAFF.

The V gene is TRBV9, the J gene TRBJ2-3, with TRBD2 as a possible D gene (7 bases). From germline, CDR1 is SGDLS and CDR2 YYNGEE. V lost 2 bases to trimming and J lost 1 base, with 11 bases between them. The CDR3 covers 15 residues. This chain's CDR3 is CASSVTGGGTDTQYF. The CDR3 DNA reads as TGTGCCAGCAGCGTTACGGGGGGCGGCACAGATACGCAGTATTTT.

This clonotype appeared a single time. The chain joins TRBV20-1 to TRBJ1-4, with no clear D. The V end was cut by 0 bases, the J end by 7 bases, with 15 bases between. CDR1 is DFQATT and CDR2 is SNEGSKA in the germline V gene (reference sequence). The CDR3 runs to 15 residues. The CDR3 here is CSARDLGPRVEKLFF. In DNA, the CDR3 is TGCAGTGCTAGAGATCTCGGGCCGAGGGTTGAAAAACTGTTTTTT.

This clonotype was seen only a few times. The genes are TRBV4-2 and TRBJ1-2, with TRBD1 identical over 7 bases. The CDR3 is 14 amino acids. V was pared by 6 bases and J by 8 bases, with 12 bases of the junction left unmatched. Germline-derived CDR1 and CDR2 are LGHNA and YNFKEQ. The CDR3, as DNA: TGTGCCAGCAGAGACAGGGAACCTAGCAAGGGCTACACCTTC. It encodes CASRDREPSKGYTF.

This clonotype has a single count. One end of the junction does not line up with germline, which may come from a read error. V and J are TRBV7-9 and TRBJ1-1; D is unresolved. This CDR3 is 13 amino acids long. Germline lookup yields CDR1 SEHNR and CDR2 FQNEAQ (reference sequence). As DNA, the CDR3 is TGTGCCGGCAGCGTAAAGTTCCGGGGAGAAGCTTTCTTT. It specifies CAGSVKFRGEAFF.

This clonotype has more than one count but fewer than ten. This CDR3 reads CASSQVREGIYGYTF. The CDR3 DNA sequence: TGTGCCAGCAGCCAAGTTCGGGAGGGGATCTATGGCTACACCTTC. V and J are TRBV14 and TRBJ1-2, with D possibly matching TRBD1 (5 bases). This CDR3 is 15 amino acids long. The V gene's germline CDR1 is SGHDN and CDR2 FVKESK. V was trimmed by 1 base and J by 4 bases, leaving 13 bases between them.

About this clonotype itself: The conserved phenylalanine or tryptophan is not found at the CDR3 terminus, so this likely reflects a read error. The limits of the CDR3 on the DNA are not certain, so only TCRdb's listed CDR3 is given. The chain uses TRBV6-5 and TRBJ2-1; the tabulated D call, TRBD2, remains unverified against the DNA. The CDR3 is 14 residues long, counting both termini. CDR1 and CDR2 from the germline V gene are MNHEY and SVGAGI. The CDR3 here is CASSKYGSGYTFGS.

The chain carries TRBV7-8 and TRBJ2-1, with TRBD2 matching 7 bases. Trimming at V came to 7 bases and at J to 6 bases, leaving 12 bases not matched to a gene. Germline V gives CDR1 SGHVS, CDR2 FQNEAQ. The CDR3 has 15 residues. CDR3 amino acids: CASTEGKRGTNEQFF. DNA for the CDR3: TGTGCCAGCACCGAGGGGAAGCGGGGTACCAATGAGCAGTTCTTC. The whole variable domain, filled in from reference TRBV7-8 and TRBJ2-1, reads GAGVSQSPRYKVAKRGQDVALRCDPISGHVSLFWYQQALGQGPEFLTYFQNEAQLDKSGLPSDRFFAERPEGSVSTLKIQRTQQEDSAVYLCASTEGKRGTNEQFFGPGTRLTVL.

The V call is TRBV5-4, the J call TRBJ1-4, with 10 bases identical to TRBD1. Per germline, CDR1 SGHNT and CDR2 YYREEE (reference sequence). V trimming: 4 bases; J trimming: 3 bases; junction bases outside the gene matches: 9. The CDR3 extends over 17 amino acids. The chain's CDR3 is CASSTGTGERSNEKLFF. The CDR3 DNA reads TGTGCCAGCAGCACGGGGACAGGGGAGCGGTCTAATGAAAAACTGTTTTTT.

This clonotype was counted only a few times. The chain is built from TRBV12-3 or TRBV12-4 and TRBJ2-5; TRBD2 might be the D (6 bases). This CDR3 comprises 13 residues. Trimming took 6 bases from V and 5 from J, leaving 13 bases between them. CDR3 in DNA: TGTGCCAGCAGCTTTAGGAGGGGTGAGACCCAGTACTTC. Translation gives CASSFRRGETQYF.

V is TRBV7-9 and J is TRBJ1-6; D unclear. Germline V gene lookup returns CDR1 SEHNR and CDR2 FQNEAQ (reference sequence). V lost 5 bases, J lost 8 bases, and 10 bases lay in between. The CDR3 contains 13 residues. The CDR3 nucleotides read TGTGCCAGCAGCCAGGCGAACCATTCACCCCTCCACTTT. It codes for CASSQANHSPLHF.

J is TRBJ1-4 and V is TRBV7-2; TRBD1 might be the D (6 bases). The CDR3 covers 14 residues. Germline V gene sequence: CDR1 SGHTA, CDR2 FQGNSA. Trimming cost V 3 bases and J 7 bases, with 12 bases left between them. CDR3 loop: CASSFGGAGEKLFF. CDR3 DNA: TGTGCCAGCAGCTTTGGGGGCGCGGGTGAAAAACTGTTTTTT.

The V and J genes are TRBV6-5 and TRBJ2-7; TRBD2 matches at 8 bases. The CDR3 covers 14 residues. With 2 bases clipped from V and 2 bases from J, the junction kept 2 bases outside the gene matches. Germline CDR1 is MNHEY and CDR2 is SVGAGI. The CDR3 protein is CASSYAGGPYEQYF. The CDR3 coding sequence is TGTGCCAGCAGTTACGCGGGGGGTCCCTACGAGCAGTACTTC.

This rearrangement joins TRBV6-5 to TRBJ2-5; the D is unclear. There are 18 residues in the CDR3. Per the germline V gene, CDR1 is MNHEY and CDR2 is SVGAGI. Trimming removed 3 bases from V and 0 bases from J, with 20 bases in between. The chain's CDR3 is CASSYWPQTGRHQETQYF. CDR3 in DNA: TGTGCCAGCAGTTATTGGCCACAGACTGGTCGTCACCAAGAGACCCAGTACTTC.